Listed here is a single TCR beta chain. What it binds is unknown. Original methodology: ImmunoSEQ junction-only sequences lacked quality scores, so their filtering differed. Clones were sequenced by immunoSEQ multiplex PCR, and TCRdb holds only the in-frame ones, with some missing. V, J and clone size are those of that table, while D and trimming were read from the DNA. This table has 2 million to 2.5 million clones, approximately 96% appearing once. The CDR3 has 16 residues. The V end was cut by 5 bases, the J end by 0 bases, with 13 bases between. From germline, CDR1 is SNHLY and CDR2 FYNNEI. The sample originates from a study of shared clonotypes between healthy human individuals. Notes on the study in general: Clonotypes shared by all four donors outscored non-shared clonotypes in generation probability.

The genes are TRBV2 and TRBJ1-4; D perhaps matches TRBD1 (5 bases). Sequencing was carried out using naive CD4+ T cells sorted from blood. Subset indicated: CD45RA+ positively selected. The receptor's source is a man younger than 35 in good health. CDR3 coding DNA: TGTGCCAGCAGTTTTGACAGCCCTGCAACTAATGAAAAACTGTTTTTT. Translated, it gives CASSFDSPATNEKLFF.